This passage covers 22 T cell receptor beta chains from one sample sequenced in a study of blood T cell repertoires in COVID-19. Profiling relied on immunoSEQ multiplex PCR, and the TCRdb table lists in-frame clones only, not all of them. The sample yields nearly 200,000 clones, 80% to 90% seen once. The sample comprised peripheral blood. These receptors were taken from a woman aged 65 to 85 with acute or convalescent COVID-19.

The CDR3 loop reads CASSFGETSGMGETQYF. The CDR3 DNA reads TGTGCCAGCAGCTTTGGTGAGACTAGCGGGATGGGGGAGACCCAGTACTTC. V and J are TRBV5-4 and TRBJ2-5; 11 bases match TRBD2. Unmatched junction bases numbered 11, after V lost 2 bases and J lost 5 bases. The CDR3 sequence is 17 residues long. Germline CDR1 and CDR2: SGHNT and YYREEE (reference sequence).

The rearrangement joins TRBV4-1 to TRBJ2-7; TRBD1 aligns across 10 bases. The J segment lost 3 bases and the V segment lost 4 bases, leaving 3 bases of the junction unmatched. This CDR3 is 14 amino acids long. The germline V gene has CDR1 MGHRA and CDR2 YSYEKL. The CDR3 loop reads CASSRDRGDYEQYF. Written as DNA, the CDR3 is TGCGCCAGCAGCCGGGACAGGGGCGACTACGAGCAGTACTTC.

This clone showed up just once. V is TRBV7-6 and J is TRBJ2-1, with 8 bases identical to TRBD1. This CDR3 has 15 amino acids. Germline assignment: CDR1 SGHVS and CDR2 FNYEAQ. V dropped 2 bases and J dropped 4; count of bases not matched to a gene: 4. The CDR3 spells CASSLITGGYNEQFF. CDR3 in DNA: TGTGCCAGCAGCTTAATAACAGGGGGTTACAATGAGCAGTTCTTC.

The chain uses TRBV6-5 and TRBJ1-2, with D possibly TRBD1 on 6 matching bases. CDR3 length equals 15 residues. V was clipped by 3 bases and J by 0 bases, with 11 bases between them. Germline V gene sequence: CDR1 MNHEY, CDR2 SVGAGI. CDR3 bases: TGTGCCAGCAGTTATGGACAGTCATCTAACTATGGCTACACCTTC. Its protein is CASSYGQSSNYGYTF.

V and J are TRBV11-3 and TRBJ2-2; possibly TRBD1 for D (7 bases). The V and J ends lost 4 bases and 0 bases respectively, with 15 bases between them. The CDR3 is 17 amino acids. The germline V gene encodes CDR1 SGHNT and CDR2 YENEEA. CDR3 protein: CASSSGWRGPNTGELFF. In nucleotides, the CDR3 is TGTGCCAGCAGCTCGGGGTGGAGGGGGCCGAACACCGGGGAGCTGTTTTTT.

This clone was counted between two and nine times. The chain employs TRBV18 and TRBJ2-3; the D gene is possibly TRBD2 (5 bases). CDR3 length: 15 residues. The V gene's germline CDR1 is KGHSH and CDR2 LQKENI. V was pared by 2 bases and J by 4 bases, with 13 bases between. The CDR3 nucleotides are TGTGCCAGCTCACCATTACCGGGGTCCCCAGATACGCAGTATTTT. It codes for CASSPLPGSPDTQYF.

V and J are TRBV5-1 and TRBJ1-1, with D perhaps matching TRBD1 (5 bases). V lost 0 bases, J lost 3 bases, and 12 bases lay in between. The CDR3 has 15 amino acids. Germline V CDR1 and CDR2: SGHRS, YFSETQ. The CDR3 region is CASSLEVGAHTEAFF. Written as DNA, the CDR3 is TGCGCCAGCAGCTTGGAGGTAGGGGCGCACACTGAAGCTTTCTTT.

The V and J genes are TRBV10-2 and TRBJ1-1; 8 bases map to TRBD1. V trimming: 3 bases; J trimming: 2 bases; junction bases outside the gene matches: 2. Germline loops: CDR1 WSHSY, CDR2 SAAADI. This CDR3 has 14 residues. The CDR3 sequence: CASSDRGLNTEAFF. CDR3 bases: TGCGCCAGCAGTGACAGGGGGCTCAACACTGAAGCTTTCTTT.

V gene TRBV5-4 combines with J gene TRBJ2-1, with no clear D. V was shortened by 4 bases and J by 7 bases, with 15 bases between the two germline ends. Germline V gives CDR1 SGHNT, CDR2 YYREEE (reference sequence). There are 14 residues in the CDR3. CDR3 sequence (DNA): TGTGCCAGCAGCCGACAAGGTGGATGGAATGAGCAGTTCTTC. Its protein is CASSRQGGWNEQFF. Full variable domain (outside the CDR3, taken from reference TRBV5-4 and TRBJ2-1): ETGVTQSPTHLIKTRGQQVTLRCSSQSGHNTVSWYQQALGQGPQFIFQYYREEENGRGNFPPRFSGLQFPNYSSELNVNALELDDSALYLCASSRQGGWNEQFFGPGTRLTVL.

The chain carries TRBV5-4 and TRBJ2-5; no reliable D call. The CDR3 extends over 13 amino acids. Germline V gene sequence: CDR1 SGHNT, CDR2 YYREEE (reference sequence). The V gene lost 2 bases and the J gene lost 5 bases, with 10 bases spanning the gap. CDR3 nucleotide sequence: TGTGCCAGCAGCTTAATCGGTGCGGAGACCCAGTACTTC. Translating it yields CASSLIGAETQYF.

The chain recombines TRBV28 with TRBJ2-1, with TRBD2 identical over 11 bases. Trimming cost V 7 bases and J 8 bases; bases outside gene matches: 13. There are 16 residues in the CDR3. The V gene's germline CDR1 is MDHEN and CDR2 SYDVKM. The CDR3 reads CASTSRVTSGSYEQFF. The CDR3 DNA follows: TGTGCCAGCACCTCTCGCGTTACTAGCGGGAGTTATGAGCAGTTCTTC.

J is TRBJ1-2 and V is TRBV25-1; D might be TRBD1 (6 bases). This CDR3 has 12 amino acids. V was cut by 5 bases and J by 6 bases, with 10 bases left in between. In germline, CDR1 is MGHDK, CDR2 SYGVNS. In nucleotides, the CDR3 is TGTGCCAGCAGTTTCAGGGGTGATGGCTACACCTTC. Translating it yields CASSFRGDGYTF.

Here the CDR3 DNA reads TGTGCCAGCAGCTTAGCGCCCCCACAGGGGGCCTATGGCTACACCTTC. Protein sequence: CASSLAPPQGAYGYTF. V is TRBV7-9 and J is TRBJ1-2; 9 nucleotides align to TRBD1. CDR1 and CDR2 (germline): SEHNR, FQNEAQ (reference sequence). With V trimmed by 0 bases and J by 4 bases, 6 bases remained unmatched. This CDR3 is built from 16 residues.

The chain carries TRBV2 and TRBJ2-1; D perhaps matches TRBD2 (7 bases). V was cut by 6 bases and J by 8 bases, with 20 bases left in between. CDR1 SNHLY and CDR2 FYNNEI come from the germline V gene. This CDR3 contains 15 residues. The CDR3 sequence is CASSGRLTGWDEQFF. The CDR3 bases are TGTGCCAGCAGCGGGAGGTTGACAGGCTGGGATGAGCAGTTCTTC.

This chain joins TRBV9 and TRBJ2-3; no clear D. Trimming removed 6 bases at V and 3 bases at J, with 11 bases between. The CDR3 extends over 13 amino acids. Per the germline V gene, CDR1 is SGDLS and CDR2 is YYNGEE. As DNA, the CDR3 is TGTGCCAGCACCCAAGCGCCGACAGATACGCAGTATTTT. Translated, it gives CASTQAPTDTQYF. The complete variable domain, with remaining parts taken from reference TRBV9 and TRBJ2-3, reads DSGVTQTPKHLITATGQRVTLRCSPRSGDLSVYWYQQSLDQGLQFLIQYYNGEERAKGNILERFSAQQFPDLHSELNLSSLELGDSALYFCASTQAPTDTQYFGPGTRLTVL.

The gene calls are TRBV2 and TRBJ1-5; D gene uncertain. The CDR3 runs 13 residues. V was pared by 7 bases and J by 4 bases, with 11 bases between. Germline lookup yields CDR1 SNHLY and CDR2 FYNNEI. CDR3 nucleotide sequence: TGTGCCAGCAATTGGCAGGTGAATCAGCCCCAGCATTTT. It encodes CASNWQVNQPQHF. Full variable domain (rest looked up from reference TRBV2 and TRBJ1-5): EPEVTQTPSHQVTQMGQEVILRCVPISNHLYFYWYRQILGQKVEFLVSFYNNEISEKSEIFDDQFSVERPDGSNFTLKIRSTKLEDSAMYFCASNWQVNQPQHFGDGTRLSIL.

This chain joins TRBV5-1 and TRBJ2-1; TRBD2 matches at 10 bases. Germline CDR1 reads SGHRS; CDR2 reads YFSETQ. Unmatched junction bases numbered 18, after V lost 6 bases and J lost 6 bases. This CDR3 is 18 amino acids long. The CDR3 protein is CASTYPTVRLAGPNEQFF. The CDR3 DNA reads TGCGCCAGCACGTACCCCACGGTCCGACTAGCGGGCCCCAATGAGCAGTTCTTC.

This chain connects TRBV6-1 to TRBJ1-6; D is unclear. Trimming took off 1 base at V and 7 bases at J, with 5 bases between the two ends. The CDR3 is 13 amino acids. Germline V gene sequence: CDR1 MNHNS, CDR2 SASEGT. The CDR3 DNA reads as TGTGCCAGCAGTGAAGGAGGGAATTCACCCCTCCACTTT. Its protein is CASSEGGNSPLHF.

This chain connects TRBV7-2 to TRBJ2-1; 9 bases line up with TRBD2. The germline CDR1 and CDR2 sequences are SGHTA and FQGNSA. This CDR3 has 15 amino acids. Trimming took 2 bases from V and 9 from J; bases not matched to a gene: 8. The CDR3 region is CASSLNLAGVGEQFF. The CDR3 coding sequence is TGTGCCAGCAGCTTAAATTTAGCGGGAGTCGGTGAGCAGTTCTTC.

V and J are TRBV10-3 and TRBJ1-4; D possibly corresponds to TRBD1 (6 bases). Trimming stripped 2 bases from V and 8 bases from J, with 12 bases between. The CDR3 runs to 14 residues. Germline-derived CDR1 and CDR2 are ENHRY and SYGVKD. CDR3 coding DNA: TGTGCCATCAGTGAGGGGCCAGGGGTGGAAAAACTGTTTTTT. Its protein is CAISEGPGVEKLFF.

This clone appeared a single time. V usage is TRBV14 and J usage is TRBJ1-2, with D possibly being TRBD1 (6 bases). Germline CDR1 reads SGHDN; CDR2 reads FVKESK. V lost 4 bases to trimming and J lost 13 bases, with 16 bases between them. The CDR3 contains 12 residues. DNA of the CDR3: TGTGCCAGCAGCCTCCCTGGAACAGGGAGCACCTTC. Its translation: CASSLPGTGSTF.

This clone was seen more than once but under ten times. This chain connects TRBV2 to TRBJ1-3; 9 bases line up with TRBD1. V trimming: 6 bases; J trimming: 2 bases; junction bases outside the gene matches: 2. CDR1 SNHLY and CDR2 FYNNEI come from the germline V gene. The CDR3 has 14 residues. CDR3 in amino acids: CASSRDRAGNTIYF. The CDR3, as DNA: TGTGCCAGCAGCCGGGACAGGGCTGGAAACACCATATATTTT.